This passage covers 21 T cell receptor beta chains from one sample sequenced in a study of control samples from healthy donors and cancer patients. Using immunoSEQ multiplex PCR, the repertoire was profiled, and TCRdb retains in-frame clones only, with some absent. The repertoire has around 110,000 clones, around nine tenths of them found once; the top ten carry 2.3%. Sequencing was done on a sample of blood. Source of these receptors: a woman in her 70s in good health.

The chain joins TRBV5-1 to TRBJ2-3; D gene uncertain. V lost 2 bases and J lost 0, with 4 bases in between. The CDR3 length is 13 residues. CDR1 is SGHRS and CDR2 is YFSETQ in the germline V gene. CDR3 bases: TGCGCCAGCAGCTTAGGCAGCACAGATACGCAGTATTTT. Amino acid sequence: CASSLGSTDTQYF.

CDR3 protein: CASKTVGAGSYEQYF. For the CDR3, the DNA is TGTGCCAGCAAGACAGTGGGGGCGGGATCCTACGAGCAGTACTTC. This rearrangement joins TRBV2 to TRBJ2-7; D might be TRBD1 or TRBD2, each matching 6 bases. V was shortened by 7 bases and J by 1 base, with 17 bases between the two germline ends. Looked up from germline, CDR1 is SNHLY and CDR2 is FYNNEI. The CDR3 is 15 amino acids. Using reference TRBV2 and TRBJ2-7 for the parts outside the CDR3, the full variable domain is EPEVTQTPSHQVTQMGQEVILRCVPISNHLYFYWYRQILGQKVEFLVSFYNNEISEKSEIFDDQFSVERPDGSNFTLKIRSTKLEDSAMYFCASKTVGAGSYEQYFGPGTRLTVT.

This clone came up once. V usage is TRBV3-1 (or the pseudogene TRBV3-2) and J usage is TRBJ2-1; 12 bases are shared with TRBD1. Germline CDR1 LGHDT, CDR2 YNNKEL (reference sequence). After removal of 3 bases from V and 9 bases from J, the junction contained 3 bases not matched to a gene. This CDR3 spans 14 amino acids. In DNA form, the CDR3 reads TGTGCCAGCAGCCAGGGACAGGGGGCTGCTGAGCAGTTCTTC. It codes for CASSQGQGAAEQFF.

The chain recombines TRBV2 with TRBJ1-5; D ambiguous. Between the trimmed V and J ends, which lost 5 bases and 2 bases, there was a span of 7 bases. Germline assignment: CDR1 SNHLY and CDR2 FYNNEI. CDR3 size: 13 residues. Here the CDR3 DNA reads TGTGCCAGCAGTAGTGGGGGCAATCAGCCCCAGCATTTT. Residues: CASSSGGNQPQHF. The variable domain in full, with the rest retrieved from reference TRBV2 and TRBJ1-5, is EPEVTQTPSHQVTQMGQEVILRCVPISNHLYFYWYRQILGQKVEFLVSFYNNEISEKSEIFDDQFSVERPDGSNFTLKIRSTKLEDSAMYFCASSSGGNQPQHFGDGTRLSIL.

This chain links TRBV5-6 with TRBJ1-1; D gene uncertain. Germline values: CDR1 SGHDT, CDR2 YYEEEE. The V end lost 4 bases, the J end lost 1 base, and 5 bases lay between the germline ends. This CDR3 has 12 residues. Here the CDR3 DNA reads TGTGCCAGCAGCCGATCGAACACTGAAGCTTTCTTT. It is translated as CASSRSNTEAFF. The whole variable domain, filled in from reference TRBV5-6 and TRBJ1-1, reads DAGVTQSPTHLIKTRGQQVTLRCSPKSGHDTVSWYQQALGQGPQFIFQYYEEEERQRGNFPDRFSGHQFPNYSSELNVNALLLGDSALYLCASSRSNTEAFFGQGTRLTVV.

This chain connects TRBV6-2 or TRBV6-3 to TRBJ1-5; TRBD1 matches 7 bases. The CDR3 spans 14 residues. In germline, CDR1 is MNHEY, CDR2 SVGEGT. V dropped 5 bases and J dropped 3; count of bases not matched to a gene: 4. The CDR3 nucleotides read TGTGCCAGCAGTGGACAGGATTACAATCAGCCCCAGCATTTT. Translated, it gives CASSGQDYNQPQHF.

The rearrangement links TRBV5-4 to TRBJ2-1, with TRBD2 matching over 11 bases. The V and J ends lost 4 bases and 8 bases, in that order; junction bases with no gene match: 11. This CDR3 spans 16 amino acids. Germline assignment: CDR1 SGHNT and CDR2 YYREEE (reference sequence). CDR3 amino acids: CASSPPSSGGLYEQFF. The CDR3 DNA sequence: TGTGCCAGCAGCCCCCCCTCTAGCGGGGGGTTATATGAGCAGTTCTTC.

This chain uses TRBV10-1 with TRBJ1-1, with D hard to call. Trimming cost V 2 bases and J 3 bases, with 13 bases left between them. The germline V gene has CDR1 WNHNN and CDR2 SYGVQD (reference sequence). The CDR3 runs to 15 residues. The CDR3 DNA reads TGCGCCAGCAGTGAGAATGTGGGGAAGGACACTGAAGCTTTCTTT. Amino acid sequence: CASSENVGKDTEAFF.

This sequence joins TRBV28 and TRBJ1-2, with no clear D. Germline V CDR1 and CDR2: MDHEN, SYDVKM. CDR3 size: 13 residues. Trimming stripped 5 bases from V and 0 bases from J, with 7 bases between. Written as DNA, the CDR3 is TGTGCCAGCAGTGTGGTGTCTAACTATGGCTACACCTTC. Encoded protein: CASSVVSNYGYTF.

V is TRBV5-4 and J is TRBJ1-2; TRBD1 matches 7 bases. This CDR3 has 15 amino acids. V lost 1 base to trimming and J lost 8 bases; unmatched junction nucleotides: 11. CDR1 is SGHNT and CDR2 is YYREEE in the germline V gene (reference sequence). The CDR3 DNA follows: TGTGCCAGCAGCTTGACCCGAAATAACAGGGGCGGCTACACCTTC. This encodes CASSLTRNNRGGYTF.

The V gene is TRBV19, the J gene TRBJ1-5; D not resolved. The CDR3 has 13 amino acids. Germline CDR1 reads LNHDA; CDR2 reads SQIVND (reference sequence). Trimming stripped 6 bases from V and 4 bases from J, with 10 bases between. The CDR3 sequence is CASSAPGNQPQHF. DNA of the CDR3: TGTGCCAGTAGCGCCCCCGGGAATCAGCCCCAGCATTTT.

The chain carries TRBV5-1 and TRBJ2-1; D is uncertain. The CDR3 has 13 amino acids. CDR1 and CDR2 (germline): SGHRS, YFSETQ. The V gene lost 4 bases and the J gene lost 0 bases, with 5 bases spanning the gap. The CDR3 loop reads CASSRSSYNEQFF. CDR3 nucleotides: TGCGCCAGCAGCCGGAGCTCCTACAATGAGCAGTTCTTC.

This chain links TRBV4-2 with TRBJ1-3; D is uncertain. This CDR3 contains 16 residues. Germline CDR1 LGHNA, CDR2 YNFKEQ. Deletions cut 0 bases from V and 2 bases from J, with 11 bases between. The CDR3 loop is CASSQDSPGTGNTIYF. The CDR3, as DNA: TGTGCCAGCAGCCAAGATAGTCCGGGAACTGGAAACACCATATATTTT.

V usage is TRBV11-3 and J usage is TRBJ1-1; D unclear. The germline V and J ends were trimmed by 1 base and 2 bases, with 5 bases remaining between them. The CDR3 loop spans 13 amino acids. Germline lookup yields CDR1 SGHNT and CDR2 YENEEA. CDR3 DNA: TGTGCCAGCAGCTTAGGGCTAAACACTGAAGCTTTCTTT. Translated: CASSLGLNTEAFF.

The gene calls are TRBV19 and TRBJ1-5; D possibly corresponds to TRBD1 (6 bases). Trimming cost V 3 bases and J 4 bases, with 13 bases left between them. Germline V gives CDR1 LNHDA, CDR2 SQIVND (reference sequence). The CDR3 length is 15 residues. The CDR3 sequence is CASSIAQQGNQPQHF. The CDR3 coding sequence is TGTGCCAGTAGTATCGCCCAACAGGGAAATCAGCCCCAGCATTTT.

The CDR3 spells CASSQDSGGGRGETQYF. The CDR3 DNA is TGTGCCAGCAGCCAAGATAGCGGCGGGGGGCGGGGAGAGACCCAGTACTTC. V gene TRBV4-2 combines with J gene TRBJ2-5; 8 nucleotides line up with TRBD2. The CDR3 is 17 amino acids. The ends lost 0 bases at V and 4 bases at J; junction bases unmatched: 10. The germline V gene encodes CDR1 LGHNA and CDR2 YNFKEQ.

The J gene is TRBJ2-1, the V gene TRBV5-4, with TRBD2 as a possible D gene (7 bases). This CDR3 is built from 16 residues. Germline V gene lookup returns CDR1 SGHNT and CDR2 YYREEE (reference sequence). The V end lost 4 bases, the J end lost 6 bases, and 20 bases lay between the germline ends. The CDR3 loop is CASSPSGQGRGNEQFF. In DNA, the CDR3 is TGTGCCAGCAGCCCCAGTGGTCAGGGGAGGGGCAATGAGCAGTTCTTC.

The chain couples TRBV5-1 to TRBJ2-2; no clear D. This CDR3 has 14 amino acids. Germline lookup yields CDR1 SGHRS and CDR2 YFSETQ. V lost 0 bases and J 2 bases, leaving 5 bases between the germline ends. CDR3: CASSLAVNTGELFF. The CDR3 DNA follows: TGCGCCAGCAGCTTGGCCGTTAACACCGGGGAGCTGTTTTTT.

The chain carries TRBV19 and TRBJ2-1; D gene unclear. There are 12 residues in the CDR3. V lost 0 bases and J lost 6, with 3 bases in between. Germline assignment: CDR1 LNHDA and CDR2 SQIVND (reference sequence). CDR3: CASSIEANEQFF. The CDR3 DNA reads TGTGCCAGTAGTATAGAGGCCAATGAGCAGTTCTTC.

The rearrangement joins TRBV5-6 to TRBJ1-3; D is undetermined. The CDR3 sequence is 13 residues long. The V and J ends lost 3 bases and 4 bases respectively, with 8 bases between them. Per the germline V gene, CDR1 is SGHDT and CDR2 is YYEEEE. CDR3 protein: CASSWAAGNTIYF. For the CDR3, the DNA is TGTGCCAGCAGCTGGGCTGCGGGAAACACCATATATTTT. Combining the CDR3 with reference TRBV5-6 and TRBJ1-3 gives the whole variable domain DAGVTQSPTHLIKTRGQQVTLRCSPKSGHDTVSWYQQALGQGPQFIFQYYEEEERQRGNFPDRFSGHQFPNYSSELNVNALLLGDSALYLCASSWAAGNTIYFGEGSWLTVV.

The CDR3 protein is CASSPGLFYEQYF. The CDR3 coding sequence is TGTGCCAGCAGCCCGGGACTGTTCTACGAGCAGTACTTC. The chain uses TRBV7-2 and TRBJ2-7; maybe TRBD2 (6 bases). V lost 5 bases and J lost 3, with 11 bases in between. The CDR3 contains 13 residues. Looked up from germline, CDR1 is SGHTA and CDR2 is FQGNSA.